These 25 T cell receptor beta chains share one sample of origin, sequenced in a study of shared clonotypes between healthy human individuals. This table comes from immunoSEQ multiplex PCR, and its TCRdb copy is limited to in-frame clones, with some not included. The table lists approximately 700,000 clones, 55% to 85% of them singletons, with around 1.7% in the top ten. The specimen sequenced was memory CD4+ T cells sorted from blood. Subset meaning: CD45RA-negative fraction. The receptor source for this set is a woman aged 25 to 45 in good health.

V is TRBV27 and J is TRBJ2-1; 8 bases line up with TRBD2. Germline V gene data show CDR1 as MNHEY and CDR2 as SMNVEV (reference sequence). The V segment lost 5 bases and the J segment 6 bases; nucleotides outside the gene matches: 12. The CDR3 runs 16 residues. The CDR3 loop is CASSALGTRVGNEQFF. The DNA for the CDR3 is TGTGCCAGCAGTGCACTTGGGACTAGGGTAGGCAATGAGCAGTTCTTC.

This clone has a single count. The rearrangement links TRBV7-6 to TRBJ2-7, with D maybe TRBD1 (6 bases). Trimming pared 5 bases from V and 7 bases from J, leaving 33 bases between. The V gene's germline CDR1 is SGHVS and CDR2 FNYEAQ. The CDR3 spans 19 residues. The CDR3 nucleotides are TGTGCCAGCAGCAAAAGGGAAGGAGGCGTCAGGGGTTTTCAAGGGGAGCAGTACTTC. It translates to CASSKREGGVRGFQGEQYF.

The chain couples TRBV5-1 to TRBJ2-5; 7 positions agree with TRBD1. The junction had 4 bases not matched to a gene; V was cut back by 4 bases and J by 4 bases. Germline values: CDR1 SGHRS, CDR2 YFSETQ. The CDR3 contains 13 residues. CDR3 nucleotide sequence: TGCGCCAGCAGCCCGAGGACAGGAGAGACCCAGTACTTC. The encoded protein is CASSPRTGETQYF.

The CDR3 protein is CASTPPPAITDTQYF. Written as DNA, the CDR3 is TGTGCCAGCACCCCCCCTCCGGCAATCACAGATACGCAGTATTTT. This rearrangement joins TRBV6-6 to TRBJ2-3; D unresolved. The germline V gene has CDR1 MNHNY and CDR2 SVGAGI (reference sequence). V was pared by 7 bases and J by 2 bases, with 16 bases between. The CDR3 runs to 15 residues.

The V call is TRBV4-2, the J call TRBJ1-2, with a tentative D call TRBD1 (6 bases). This CDR3 region has 15 residues. CDR1 LGHNA and CDR2 YNFKEQ come from the germline V gene. Trimming took off 5 bases at V and 0 bases at J, with 13 bases between the two ends. CDR3 region: CASSAGGQSNYGYTF. CDR3 coding DNA: TGTGCCAGCAGCGCCGGGGGCCAATCTAACTATGGCTACACCTTC.

The chain couples TRBV29-1 to TRBJ1-2; 7 bases are a match to TRBD1. This CDR3 has 12 residues. The J segment lost 4 bases and the V segment lost 6 bases, leaving 5 bases of the junction unmatched. The V gene's germline CDR1 is SQVTM and CDR2 ANQGSEA. The CDR3, as DNA: TGCAGCGTCTCCCGGACAGGCTATGGCTACACCTTC. Amino acid sequence: CSVSRTGYGYTF.

The chain uses TRBV7-9 and TRBJ2-2, with TRBD2 identical over 13 bases. Germline V gene lookup returns CDR1 SEHNR and CDR2 FQNEAQ (reference sequence). The ends lost 5 bases at V and 7 bases at J; junction bases unmatched: 10. This CDR3 contains 17 residues. This chain's CDR3 is CASSIGLAGVKVGELFF. For the CDR3, the DNA is TGTGCCAGCAGCATAGGACTAGCGGGAGTAAAGGTCGGGGAGCTGTTTTTT.

The chain has TRBV29-1 and TRBJ1-2; D is unresolved. The V end lost 4 bases, the J end lost 2 bases, and 8 bases lay between the germline ends. The CDR3 is 12 amino acids. CDR1 is SQVTM, CDR2 ANQGSEA, per germline. CDR3 in amino acids: CSVAGMNYGYTF. CDR3 nucleotide sequence: TGCAGCGTTGCGGGAATGAACTATGGCTACACCTTC.

The CDR3, as DNA: TGCAGCGTTGGGGGGGGGTCGGAGACCCAGTACTTC. Translated, it gives CSVGGGSETQYF. The V and J genes are TRBV29-1 and TRBJ2-5; 7 nucleotides agree with TRBD2. CDR3 length: 12 residues. Trimming took 4 bases from V and 5 from J; bases not matched to a gene: 4. Germline CDR1 is SQVTM and CDR2 is ANQGSEA.

The CDR3 sequence is CASRGTQGYYEQYF. The DNA for the CDR3 is TGTGCCAGCAGGGGGACCCAGGGTTACTACGAGCAGTACTTC. The chain couples TRBV2 to TRBJ2-7; D may be TRBD1 or TRBD2 (5 bases each). In germline, CDR1 is SNHLY, CDR2 FYNNEI. Trimming cost V 6 bases and J 3 bases, with 15 bases left between them. This CDR3 contains 14 residues.

V gene TRBV7-3 combines with J gene TRBJ2-1, with 7 nucleotides matching TRBD2. This CDR3 region has 16 residues. Germline-derived CDR1 and CDR2 are SGHTA and FQGTGA. V shed 5 bases and J 3 bases; nucleotides not matched to a gene: 10. CDR3 DNA sequence: TGTGCCAGCAGCGTAGCTAGCGGAGCGTTCTACAATGAGCAGTTCTTC. As protein: CASSVASGAFYNEQFF.

The chain joins TRBV7-9 to TRBJ2-1, with TRBD2 matching over 11 bases. The germline V gene has CDR1 SEHNR and CDR2 FQNEAQ (reference sequence). The CDR3 runs 14 residues. Losses at the gene ends were 7 bases for V and 7 bases for J; bases not matched to a gene: 6. The CDR3 loop reads CASILAGVRNEQFF. CDR3 coding DNA: TGTGCCAGCATACTAGCGGGAGTAAGGAATGAGCAGTTCTTC. Combining the CDR3 with reference TRBV7-9 and TRBJ2-1 gives the whole variable domain DTGVSQNPRHKITKRGQNVTFRCDPISEHNRLYWYRQTLGQGPEFLTYFQNEAQLEKSRLLSDRFSAERPKGSFSTLEIQRTEQGDSAMYLCASILAGVRNEQFFGPGTRLTVL.

This rearrangement joins TRBV30 to TRBJ2-5; 10 bases agree with TRBD1. The CDR3 consists of 15 residues. J lost 0 bases, V lost 5 bases, and 6 bases had no gene match. Germline V CDR1 and CDR2: GTSNPN, SVGIG (reference sequence). In nucleotides, the CDR3 is TGTGCCTGGGGGACAGGGGCTAGGGACCAAGAGACCCAGTACTTC. It encodes CAWGTGARDQETQYF.

This clone is a singleton in its sample. This chain uses TRBV11-2 with TRBJ1-4; D is uncertain. The CDR3 consists of 15 residues. Germline assignment: CDR1 SGHAT and CDR2 FQNNGV. Trimming left V 1 base short and J 4 bases short, with 10 bases between. Written as DNA, the CDR3 is TGTGCCAGCAGCTTAGTCGGAGGGTTTAATGAAAAACTGTTTTTT. This gives the protein CASSLVGGFNEKLFF.

The sample holds one count of this clone. The chain links TRBV27 to TRBJ1-2, with a tentative D call TRBD1 (6 bases). The CDR3 loop spans 15 amino acids. The germline V and J ends were trimmed by 7 bases and 5 bases, with 20 bases remaining between them. The germline gives CDR1 MNHEY, CDR2 SMNVEV (reference sequence). The DNA of the CDR3 is TGTGCCAGCAACGAACGGGGGGGCGAGTTATATGGCTACACCTTC. It encodes CASNERGGELYGYTF.

This clone has just a few counts. J is TRBJ2-5 and V is TRBV5-4; D is possibly TRBD2 (5 bases). Germline-derived CDR1 and CDR2 are SGHNT and YYREEE (reference sequence). This CDR3 is 16 amino acids long. V was cut by 1 base and J by 5 bases, with 18 bases left in between. In DNA, the CDR3 is TGTGCCAGCAGCTTGCGTGGCGGGCAGCGCTCGGAGACCCAGTACTTC. The encoded protein is CASSLRGGQRSETQYF. The full variable domain, completed using reference TRBV5-4 and TRBJ2-5, is ETGVTQSPTHLIKTRGQQVTLRCSSQSGHNTVSWYQQALGQGPQFIFQYYREEENGRGNFPPRFSGLQFPNYSSELNVNALELDDSALYLCASSLRGGQRSETQYFGPGTRLLVL.

This clone was counted once. The genes are TRBV10-2 and TRBJ1-1; no firm D call. Germline CDR1 is WSHSY and CDR2 is SAAADI. This CDR3 is built from 13 residues. V was shortened by 4 bases and J by 1 base, with 7 bases between the two germline ends. The CDR3 here is CASSGGPNTEAFF. Here the CDR3 DNA reads TGCGCCAGCAGTGGAGGGCCGAACACTGAAGCTTTCTTT.

In nucleotides, the CDR3 is TGTGCAAGTCGCCACGGACTAGCGGGACCCGAGCAGTACTTC. Encoded protein: CASRHGLAGPEQYF. The chain has TRBV12-2 and TRBJ2-7; the table's D call, TRBD2, was not checked against the DNA. TRBV12-2 is deemed a pseudogene. The CDR3 contains 14 residues.

J is TRBJ1-1 and V is TRBV5-1; no firm D call. The germline gives CDR1 SGHRS, CDR2 YFSETQ. Trimming left V 1 base short and J 2 bases short, with 6 bases between. The CDR3 is made up of 13 amino acids. The CDR3, as DNA: TGCGCCAGCAGCTTGAGGGCCAACACTGAAGCTTTCTTT. Its protein is CASSLRANTEAFF.

This chain connects TRBV19 to TRBJ2-7; D might be TRBD2 (5 bases). Germline V lookup: CDR1 LNHDA, CDR2 SQIVND (reference sequence). CDR3 length: 13 residues. The ends were cut back, 0 bases at V and 4 bases at J, with 7 bases in the middle. The CDR3: CASSIDRRYEQYF. The CDR3, as DNA: TGTGCCAGTAGTATAGACAGGAGGTACGAGCAGTACTTC. Full variable domain (rest looked up from reference TRBV19 and TRBJ2-7): DGGITQSPKYLFRKEGQNVTLSCEQNLNHDAMYWYRQDPGQGLRLIYYSQIVNDFQKGDIAEGYSVSREKKESFPLTVTSAQKNPTAFYLCASSIDRRYEQYFGPGTRLTVT.

The V gene is TRBV18, the J gene TRBJ2-5; D might be TRBD2 (5 bases). The CDR3 spans 14 residues. V lost 3 bases and J 5 bases, leaving 13 bases between the germline ends. The V gene's germline CDR1 is KGHSH and CDR2 LQKENI. In nucleotides, the CDR3 is TGTGCCAGCTCACCTCGGGGTTCTGGTGAGACCCAGTACTTC. This sequence encodes CASSPRGSGETQYF. Complete variable domain (other parts from reference TRBV18 and TRBJ2-5): NAGVMQNPRHLVRRRGQEARLRCSPMKGHSHVYWYRQLPEEGLKFMVYLQKENIIDESGMPKERFSAEFPKEGPSILRIQQVVRGDSAAYFCASSPRGSGETQYFGPGTRLLVL.

The CDR3 loop is CASMEQGVSDTQYF. In DNA, the CDR3 is TGTGCCAGCATGGAACAGGGGGTTTCAGATACGCAGTATTTT. V and J are TRBV2 and TRBJ2-3; 8 nucleotides agree with TRBD1. Germline values: CDR1 SNHLY, CDR2 FYNNEI. Unmatched junction bases numbered 7, after V lost 7 bases and J lost 4 bases. CDR3 length: 14 residues.

The genes are TRBV7-9 and TRBJ2-7; 8 bases are shared with TRBD2. The CDR3 covers 14 residues. The germline gives CDR1 SEHNR, CDR2 FQNEAQ (reference sequence). V lost 9 bases to trimming and J lost 5 bases; unmatched junction nucleotides: 12. This CDR3 reads CARRVSGSRDEQYF. In DNA form, the CDR3 reads TGTGCCAGGAGAGTAAGCGGGAGTCGCGACGAGCAGTACTTC.

The genes are TRBV5-1 and TRBJ2-2; TRBD2 aligns across 13 bases. The CDR3 loop spans 16 amino acids. From germline, CDR1 is SGHRS and CDR2 YFSETQ. With V trimmed by 2 bases and J by 7 bases, 5 bases remained unmatched. This chain's CDR3 is CASSFGTSGKSGELFF. Written as DNA, the CDR3 is TGCGCCAGCAGCTTCGGGACTAGCGGGAAGAGCGGGGAGCTGTTTTTT.

The CDR3 DNA reads as TGCGCCAGCAGCTCGTACGAAGGCCCCTCCGAGCAGTACTTC. Translating gives CASSSYEGPSEQYF. The chain employs TRBV5-1 and TRBJ2-7; D is undetermined. V was clipped by 3 bases and J by 6 bases, with 16 bases between them. The CDR3 runs to 14 residues. Germline V CDR1 and CDR2: SGHRS, YFSETQ.